The sequence of this TCR beta chain was determined in a study of T cell responses to AZD1222 COVID-19 vaccine. Whole-study results and caveats: It was only after the peak T cell response that any repertoires were sampled. Nearly half of spike-specific TCRs reportedly target variant regions that are unmutated in the B.1.351 and B.1.1.7 variants. An increase in Spike-specific TCR breadth and depth was observed after two AZD1222 doses. Among vaccine-associated CD4 TCRs, coverage spanned spike, with dominance at 160-218 and 743-854.

Germline assignment: CDR1 SEHNR and CDR2 FQNEAQ (reference sequence). V was shortened by 6 bases and J by 4 bases, with 10 bases between the two germline ends. This CDR3 is built from 13 residues. The protocol was immunoSEQ multiplex PCR, while the TCRdb copy is restricted to in-frame clones and leaves out a portion. This sample has 100,000 to 150,000 clones, with 85% to 90% found just once. As concerns this clone: The antigen remains unidentified.

The sequence came from an adult in good health. V usage is TRBV7-9 and J usage is TRBJ1-3, with D perhaps matching TRBD1 (5 bases). The sequencing here drew on peripheral blood, taken on day 0 of AZD1222 vaccination. CDR3: CASSQRTGNTIYF. The CDR3 DNA is TGTGCCAGCAGTCAGAGGACAGGAAACACCATATATTTT.